The rows below give T cell receptor beta chains drawn from one sample of a study of OX40 agonist ivuxolimab in advanced cancers. Clones were sequenced by immunoSEQ multiplex PCR, and TCRdb holds only the in-frame ones, with some missing. The sample includes about 51,000 clones, 84% of them seen just once. Material: CD4+ or CD8+ T cells sorted from blood, obtained in a trial of the OX40 agonist ivuxolimab. These receptors were obtained from an adult with an advanced solid tumor such as melanoma, head and neck, liver or kidney cancer. CDR3s include the opening cysteine and the closing phenylalanine or tryptophan. Fields, in order: CDR3 DNA, CDR3 protein, clone size, V gene, J gene, D gene. D genes are given only for firm matches. A row's size may be missing; if present it is once, few, many or a size class.

cdr3_nt: TGTGCCAGCAGTTTCAAGTACATGAACACTGAAGCTTTCTTT
cdr3_aa: CASSFKYMNTEAFF
clone_size: -
v_call: TRBV27
j_call: TRBJ1-1
d_call: -

cdr3_nt: TGTGCCAGTAGTAGCCGGGACAGGGGATACGAGCAGTACTTC
cdr3_aa: CASSSRDRGYEQYF
clone_size: once
v_call: TRBV19
j_call: TRBJ2-7
d_call: TRBD1

cdr3_nt: TGTGCCAGCAGCCGCACAGGGGACAGGGACGCCATTCAGTACTTC
cdr3_aa: CASSRTGDRDAIQYF
clone_size: -
v_call: TRBV7-9
j_call: TRBJ2-4
d_call: TRBD1

cdr3_nt: TGTGCCAGCAGCCAAGATTGGGGTAGCACAGATACGCAGTATTTT
cdr3_aa: CASSQDWGSTDTQYF
clone_size: -
v_call: TRBV14
j_call: TRBJ2-3
d_call: -

cdr3_nt: TGTGCCAGCAGTATGACAGGGGCACAGAACACTGAAGCTTTCTTT
cdr3_aa: CASSMTGAQNTEAFF
clone_size: -
v_call: TRBV28
j_call: TRBJ1-1
d_call: TRBD1

cdr3_nt: TGTGCCACCAGCAGAGCAGGGGGCGAGTACTATGGCTACACCTTC
cdr3_aa: CATSRAGGEYYGYTF
clone_size: -
v_call: TRBV15
j_call: TRBJ1-2
d_call: TRBD1

cdr3_nt: TGTGCCAGCAGGACCGGTCTTGACTACACCTTC
cdr3_aa: CASRTGLDYTF
clone_size: -
v_call: TRBV6-5
j_call: TRBJ1-2
d_call: -

cdr3_nt: TGTGCCAGCAGTTACTCTCGTGGGTCTGGAAACACCATATATTTT
cdr3_aa: CASSYSRGSGNTIYF
clone_size: -
v_call: TRBV6-5
j_call: TRBJ1-3
d_call: -

cdr3_nt: TGCGCCAGCAGCCAAGAAACAGGGGGCGGATATGGCTACACCTTC
cdr3_aa: CASSQETGGGYGYTF
clone_size: -
v_call: TRBV4-3
j_call: TRBJ1-2
d_call: TRBD1

cdr3_nt: TGTGCCAGCAGTCGTAATACTAGCCCATCAGAGACCCAGTACTTC
cdr3_aa: CASSRNTSPSETQYF
clone_size: -
v_call: TRBV6-1
j_call: TRBJ2-5
d_call: -

cdr3_nt: TGCGCCAGCAGCCAAGAGGCACAGATGAACACTGAAGCTTTCTTT
cdr3_aa: CASSQEAQMNTEAFF
clone_size: few
v_call: TRBV4-1
j_call: TRBJ1-1
d_call: -

cdr3_nt: TGTGCCAGCAGTTACTCGTTCGGGGGGGCCGGGGAGCTGTTTTTT
cdr3_aa: CASSYSFGGAGELFF
clone_size: -
v_call: TRBV6-5
j_call: TRBJ2-2
d_call: TRBD2

cdr3_nt: TGTGCCAGCAGCCCAGGGAGAGCTAGCACAGATACGCAGTATTTT
cdr3_aa: CASSPGRASTDTQYF
clone_size: -
v_call: TRBV13
j_call: TRBJ2-3
d_call: -

cdr3_nt: TGCGCCAGCAGCCAAGATCTAGAGGACAGGGTGTTTAACATTCAGTACTTC
cdr3_aa: CASSQDLEDRVFNIQYF
clone_size: -
v_call: TRBV4-3
j_call: TRBJ2-4
d_call: TRBD1

cdr3_nt: TGTGCCAGCAGCTTAGCCGTACTCAGGAACACTGAAGCTTTCTTT
cdr3_aa: CASSLAVLRNTEAFF
clone_size: -
v_call: TRBV7-3
j_call: TRBJ1-1
d_call: -

cdr3_nt: TGTGCCAGCAGCTTGGACTACGAGCAGTACTTC
cdr3_aa: CASSLDYEQYF
clone_size: -
v_call: TRBV5-6
j_call: TRBJ2-7
d_call: -

cdr3_nt: TGTGCCAGCAGCCTCATCTCCGGGACAACAAAAAACATTCAGTACTTC
cdr3_aa: CASSLISGTTKNIQYF
clone_size: -
v_call: TRBV7-8
j_call: TRBJ2-4
d_call: -

cdr3_nt: TGTGCCAGCAGCGGGGGACAGGGGAATTCACCCCTCCACTTT
cdr3_aa: CASSGGQGNSPLHF
clone_size: -
v_call: TRBV9
j_call: TRBJ1-6
d_call: TRBD1

cdr3_nt: TGTGCCAGCAGCGTAGCCCAAGATGGATTGTCACCCCTCCACTTT
cdr3_aa: CASSVAQDGLSPLHF
clone_size: -
v_call: TRBV9
j_call: TRBJ1-6
d_call: -

cdr3_nt: TGTGCCAGCAGCCTACGACTAGACAGGAACAATGAGCAGTTCTTC
cdr3_aa: CASSLRLDRNNEQFF
clone_size: -
v_call: TRBV7-9
j_call: TRBJ2-1
d_call: -

cdr3_nt: TGTGCCAGCAGCTTTAGACAGGGTGAGAGCTACGAGCAGTACTTC
cdr3_aa: CASSFRQGESYEQYF
clone_size: -
v_call: TRBV7-9
j_call: TRBJ2-7
d_call: TRBD1

cdr3_nt: TGTGCCAGCAGCTTAGCGGTGGACACGAACACCGGGGAGCTGTTTTTT
cdr3_aa: CASSLAVDTNTGELFF
clone_size: -
v_call: TRBV7-6
j_call: TRBJ2-2
d_call: -

cdr3_nt: TGCGCCAGCAGCTTCCGGGACGGGGGCTACGAGCAGTACTTC
cdr3_aa: CASSFRDGGYEQYF
clone_size: -
v_call: TRBV5-1
j_call: TRBJ2-7
d_call: -

cdr3_nt: TGTGCCAGTAGTCCCCGGGACAGGGCCATACAAGAAGACACTGAAGCTTTCTTT
cdr3_aa: CASSPRDRAIQEDTEAFF
clone_size: -
v_call: TRBV19
j_call: TRBJ1-1
d_call: TRBD1

cdr3_nt: TGCGCCAGCAGCCAAGATCATTGGGGCGCCGGGGAGCTGTTTTTT
cdr3_aa: CASSQDHWGAGELFF
clone_size: -
v_call: TRBV4-3
j_call: TRBJ2-2
d_call: -

cdr3_nt: TGTGCCAGCAGCCCCCGACAGGGGGCTTTGTACGAGCAGTACTTC
cdr3_aa: CASSPRQGALYEQYF
clone_size: -
v_call: TRBV7-6
j_call: TRBJ2-7
d_call: TRBD1

cdr3_nt: TGTGCCAGCAGTCCTGGTACGGCAGGAGGGACGGGAGATACGCAGTATTTT
cdr3_aa: CASSPGTAGGTGDTQYF
clone_size: -
v_call: TRBV27
j_call: TRBJ2-3
d_call: -

cdr3_nt: TGTGCCAGCAGCTTGGACCTAGGGGATACAGGGGGACTACGGAAAGGCTACACCTTC
cdr3_aa: CASSLDLGDTGGLRKGYTF
clone_size: -
v_call: TRBV5-4
j_call: TRBJ1-2
d_call: TRBD1

cdr3_nt: TGTGCCAGTAGTATTTATGAGGGGTCGTACAATGAGCAGTTCTTC
cdr3_aa: CASSIYEGSYNEQFF
clone_size: -
v_call: TRBV19
j_call: TRBJ2-1
d_call: -

cdr3_nt: TGTGCCAGCAGCCGAACTAGCGGGGGGGCCCTGTTCGAGCAGTACTTC
cdr3_aa: CASSRTSGGALFEQYF
clone_size: -
v_call: TRBV5-6
j_call: TRBJ2-7
d_call: TRBD2

cdr3_nt: TGTGCCAGCAGGAAATCTCAGGGGGCACCCTACAATGAGCAGTTCTTC
cdr3_aa: CASRKSQGAPYNEQFF
clone_size: -
v_call: TRBV28
j_call: TRBJ2-1
d_call: TRBD1

cdr3_nt: TGTGCCAGCAGCTTTCTTTTTCAGGGGCGGGGCGGCTACACCTTC
cdr3_aa: CASSFLFQGRGGYTF
clone_size: -
v_call: TRBV7-9
j_call: TRBJ1-2
d_call: -

cdr3_nt: TGCGCCAGCAGCCAAGAATCCCGGGACTCCTACGAGCAGTACTTC
cdr3_aa: CASSQESRDSYEQYF
clone_size: -
v_call: TRBV4-1
j_call: TRBJ2-7
d_call: -

cdr3_nt: TGTGCCAGCAGTTACAGGACGGGAGGATCTCCTTCTTACAATGAGCAGTTCTTC
cdr3_aa: CASSYRTGGSPSYNEQFF
clone_size: -
v_call: TRBV27
j_call: TRBJ2-1
d_call: TRBD2

cdr3_nt: TGTGCCTGGAGTAGTGGGGGGTTCTATGGCTACACCTTC
cdr3_aa: CAWSSGGFYGYTF
clone_size: -
v_call: TRBV30
j_call: TRBJ1-2
d_call: -

cdr3_nt: TGTGCCAGCAGTCCCAGGCTGGGGACGGGCACCGGGGAGCTGTTTTTT
cdr3_aa: CASSPRLGTGTGELFF
clone_size: -
v_call: TRBV28
j_call: TRBJ2-2
d_call: -

cdr3_nt: TGCAGCGTTGAACGGGACAGCCATGAGCAGTTCTTC
cdr3_aa: CSVERDSHEQFF
clone_size: once
v_call: TRBV29-1
j_call: TRBJ2-1
d_call: TRBD1

cdr3_nt: TGTGCCAGCCGGCGGGGGGTGCATGGCTACACCTTC
cdr3_aa: CASRRGVHGYTF
clone_size: -
v_call: TRBV28
j_call: TRBJ1-2
d_call: -

cdr3_nt: TGTGCCAGCAGCGTATTGACTGATTTCACCGGGGAGCTGTTTTTT
cdr3_aa: CASSVLTDFTGELFF
clone_size: -
v_call: TRBV7-6
j_call: TRBJ2-2
d_call: -

cdr3_nt: TGCGCCAGCAGCGGACTAGCGCCGAACACCGGGGAGCTGTTTTTT
cdr3_aa: CASSGLAPNTGELFF
clone_size: -
v_call: TRBV5-1
j_call: TRBJ2-2
d_call: TRBD2

cdr3_nt: TGTGCCAGCAGCCAGACAGGGGGCACGCAAGAGACCCAGTACTTC
cdr3_aa: CASSQTGGTQETQYF
clone_size: once
v_call: TRBV6-5
j_call: TRBJ2-5
d_call: TRBD1

cdr3_nt: TGTGCCAGCAGCGTAGATATGTGGGGGAGGACTAGCGGTAGCACAGATACGCAGTATTTT
cdr3_aa: CASSVDMWGRTSGSTDTQYF
clone_size: few
v_call: TRBV9
j_call: TRBJ2-3
d_call: TRBD2